This T cell receptor beta chain was sequenced for a study of cytomegalovirus exposure and HLA in healthy donors. Background on the study: Earlier, 150 million to 200 million T cells were analyzed, and 117 million unique TCR beta sequences were found among them.

Germline V gene data show CDR1 as SGHDT and CDR2 as YYEEEE. Deletions cut 5 bases from V and 4 bases from J, with 16 bases between. The CDR3 length is 14 residues. PCR involved 60 Vbeta and 13 Jbeta primers. Clones were read by immunoSEQ multiplex PCR, and TCRdb kept only the in-frame ones, dropping some. The sample shows tens of thousands of clones, about two thirds of them seen only once. The sequenced sample consisted of PBMCs. The V gene is TRBV5-6, the J gene TRBJ2-7, with D perhaps matching TRBD1 (6 bases). This sequence was found in a woman aged 60-75 years in good health and CMV-seropositive. CDR3 sequence: CASSLTKGVYEQYF. CDR3 DNA sequence: TGTGCCAGCAGTCTAACGAAGGGGGTATACGAGCAGTACTTC.